The 26 T cell receptor beta chains reported below all come from one sample, sequenced in a study of blood T cells in healthy people across ages. Using a J-beta primer mix together with a sample-barcoded 5' primer, a second PCR was run for 7 to 11 cycles. TCRdb called the 5' RACE reads again in MiXCR, with one record for every CDR3 protein. The table has about 1 million distinct CDR3 sequences, under 55% seen once. The sample comprised blood. The receptor source for this set is an older woman in good health.

The chain is built from TRBV7-8 and TRBJ2-5; TRBD2 aligns across 7 bases. The DNA end lines up better with TRBJ2-7; the J call may be wrong. CDR1 is SGHVS and CDR2 is FQNEAQ in the germline V gene. CDR3 length: 15 amino acids. The CDR3 region has the DNA TGTGCCAGCAGCTTAGCGGGAGGGCCGTTTAGCGAGCAGTACTTC. It yields the protein CASSLAGGPFSEQYF.

With respect to this clonotype: A much larger clone lies a single base off, so this may be a read error. The chain recombines TRBV29-1 with TRBJ2-5; 12 bases match TRBD2. The J call may be mistaken, given a closer DNA end match to TRBJ2-7. The CDR3 sequence is 14 residues long. Germline V CDR1 and CDR2: SQVTM, ANQGSEA. CDR3 nucleotides: TGCAACGTTGAGACTAGCGGGAGAGACTACGAGCAGTACTTC. This translates into CNVETSGRDYEQYF.

In its sample, this clonotype was seen a few times. J is TRBJ2-7 and V is TRBV6-6; 8 nucleotides match TRBD1. V shed 6 bases and J 4 bases; nucleotides not matched to a gene: 11. In germline, CDR1 is MNHNY, CDR2 SVGAGI (reference sequence). The CDR3 has 15 residues. For the CDR3, the DNA is TGTGCCAGCAGATATAGGCAACAGGGGGTTTACGAGCAGTACTTC. Amino acid sequence: CASRYRQQGVYEQYF.

This chain links TRBV20-1 with TRBJ2-5; tentative D call: TRBD1 (6 bases). The CDR3 runs 15 residues. V was shortened by 6 bases and J by 0 bases, with 17 bases between the two germline ends. Germline values: CDR1 DFQATT, CDR2 SNEGSKA (reference sequence). The CDR3 loop is CSAPNTGTHQETQYF. In DNA form, the CDR3 reads TGCAGTGCGCCCAATACAGGGACACACCAAGAGACCCAGTACTTC.

The chain recombines TRBV27 with TRBJ2-1; D is tentatively TRBD1 or TRBD2 (6 bases each). CDR3 length: 13 amino acids. Trimming shortened V by 7 bases and J by 9 bases, and 16 bases separated the two germline ends. Per germline, CDR1 MNHEY and CDR2 SMNVEV (reference sequence). The CDR3: CASMPPGGAEQFF. The CDR3, as DNA: TGTGCCAGCATGCCCCCCGGGGGCGCTGAGCAGTTCTTC.

The rearrangement joins TRBV4-1 to TRBJ1-2, with D possibly being TRBD1 (5 bases). The CDR3 extends over 13 amino acids. Trimming cost V 2 bases and J 10 bases, with 14 bases left between them. Germline CDR1 reads MGHRA; CDR2 reads YSYEKL. This CDR3 reads CASSQTWTCAYTF. CDR3 in DNA: TGCGCCAGCAGCCAAACTTGGACATGCGCCTACACCTTC.

V and J are TRBV12-3 or TRBV12-4 and TRBJ1-4, with 9 nucleotides matching TRBD1. This CDR3 is 13 amino acids long. The V and J ends lost 3 bases and 13 bases, in that order; junction bases with no gene match: 6. In DNA, the CDR3 is TGTGCCAGCAGTTTCGAAGGACAGGGGAGACTGTTTTTT. This codes for CASSFEGQGRLFF.

The chain is built from TRBV5-1 and TRBJ2-1, with a possible D match to TRBD2 (6 bases). V lost 4 bases and J lost 0, with 14 bases in between. Germline V lookup: CDR1 SGHRS, CDR2 YFSETQ. This CDR3 has 16 amino acids. In nucleotides, the CDR3 is TGCGCCAGCAGCCAGCTGGGAGGACGCTCCTACAATGAGCAGTTCTTC. Amino acids: CASSQLGGRSYNEQFF.

This clonotype was counted ten times or more. The junction does not match germline at one end; this may be a read error. The rearrangement joins TRBV4-1 to TRBJ2-7, with D tentatively TRBD2 (5 bases). There are 15 residues in the CDR3. The germline gives CDR1 MGHRA, CDR2 YSYEKL. This CDR3 reads CASRQADLGSYEQYF. CDR3 nucleotides: TGCGCCAGCAGACAAGCGGATCTTGGCTCCTACGAGCAGTACTTC.

In its sample, this clonotype was seen a few times. The gene calls are TRBV20-1 and TRBJ2-1; D could derive from TRBD1 or TRBD2 (5 bases each). Germline CDR1 DFQATT, CDR2 SNEGSKA (reference sequence). The CDR3 is 13 residues long. V was clipped by 6 bases and J by 9 bases, with 18 bases between them. The CDR3, as DNA: TGCAGTGCCCACCGAGGGACGTCCCTTGAGCAGTTCTTC. Its translation: CSAHRGTSLEQFF.

V and J are TRBV7-3 and TRBJ1-2, with no clear D. CDR3 length equals 12 residues. Trimming shortened V by 2 bases and J by 5 bases, and 6 bases separated the two germline ends. Germline CDR1 and CDR2: SGHTA and FQGTGA. This CDR3 is CASSLWVYGYTF. CDR3 nucleotides: TGTGCCAGCAGCTTATGGGTATATGGCTACACCTTC. Filled out from reference TRBV7-3 and TRBJ1-2, the complete variable domain reads GAGVSQTPSNKVTEKGKYVELRCDPISGHTALYWYRQSLGQGPEFLIYFQGTGAADDSGLPNDRFFAVRPEGSVSTLKIQRTERGDSAVYLCASSLWVYGYTFGSGTRLTVV.

This clonotype was seen a few times. J is TRBJ1-1 and V is TRBV4-1; unclear D gene. Trimming took 4 bases from V and 0 from J, leaving 15 bases between them. From germline, CDR1 is MGHRA and CDR2 YSYEKL. The CDR3 consists of 16 residues. CDR3 sequence (DNA): TGCGCCAGCAGCCCGATCGGGAGGACTATGAACACTGAAGCTTTCTTT. It codes for CASSPIGRTMNTEAFF.

This clonotype turned up a few times. The chain employs TRBV7-2 and TRBJ1-5; 9 bases match TRBD1. This CDR3 contains 15 residues. The germline CDR1 and CDR2 sequences are SGHTA and FQGNSA. J gave up 7 bases and V 5 bases, and 9 bases lay outside the gene matches. In DNA form, the CDR3 reads TGTGCCAGCAGCCAGGGACAGGGAATGCGGCAGCCCCAGCATTTT. It codes for CASSQGQGMRQPQHF.

This clonotype came up a few times. The chain is built from TRBV27 and TRBJ2-7, with TRBD1 as a possible D gene (5 bases). The CDR3 covers 16 residues. V shed 2 bases and J shed 3 bases, with 17 bases lying between them. Germline lookup yields CDR1 MNHEY and CDR2 SMNVEV (reference sequence). The CDR3 DNA reads as TGTGCCAGCAGTTTAGACGGATTGGGGCGCTACTACGAGCAGTACTTC. It encodes CASSLDGLGRYYEQYF.

The gene calls are TRBV15 and TRBJ2-7; either TRBD1 or TRBD2 may supply D (5 bases each). Germline assignment: CDR1 LNHNV and CDR2 YYDKDF (reference sequence). Trimming stripped 0 bases from V and 7 bases from J, with 13 bases between. The CDR3 totals 14 residues. For the CDR3, the DNA is TGTGCCACCAGCAGAGATCGTAGGGGACGTGAGCAGTACTTC. Translated: CATSRDRRGREQYF.

This clonotype was seen more than once but under ten times. The rearrangement links TRBV10-3 to TRBJ2-1, with 14 bases aligning to TRBD2. Germline V gene data show CDR1 as ENHRY and CDR2 as SYGVKD. The length of the CDR3 is 15 residues. Unmatched junction bases numbered 5, after V lost 6 bases and J lost 7 bases. CDR3 nucleotides: TGTGCCATCAGCGTGACTAGCGGGAGGGGTAATGAGCAGTTCTTC. It encodes CAISVTSGRGNEQFF.

V gene TRBV5-4 combines with J gene TRBJ2-4, with 10 nucleotides matching TRBD2. The V segment lost 4 bases and the J segment 8 bases; nucleotides outside the gene matches: 12. The germline gives CDR1 SGHNT, CDR2 YYREEE (reference sequence). This CDR3 spans 16 amino acids. The CDR3: CASSPSSSGGADIQYF. In DNA form, the CDR3 reads TGTGCCAGCAGCCCCTCATCTAGCGGGGGAGCGGACATTCAGTACTTC.

CDR3 protein: CSSTTGGLNEQYF. CDR3 DNA: TGCAGCTCCACGACAGGGGGCCTAAATGAGCAGTACTTC. The chain combines TRBV29-1 with TRBJ2-5; 10 bases match TRBD1. V was clipped by 8 bases and J by 11 bases; unmatched bases: 14. Germline V gene lookup returns CDR1 SQVTM and CDR2 ANQGSEA. The CDR3 extends over 13 amino acids.

V is TRBV27 and J is TRBJ2-7; possible D gene TRBD1, 6 bases. The DNA matches TRBJ2-5 better at its end, which makes the J call doubtful. The CDR3 is made up of 14 amino acids. CDR1 and CDR2 from the germline V gene are MNHEY and SMNVEV (reference sequence). CDR3: CASSSRQGLETQYF. CDR3 DNA: TGTGCCAGCAGTTCTCGGCAGGGGTTAGAGACCCAGTACTTC.

The J gene is TRBJ2-3, the V gene TRBV15, with TRBD2 as a possible D gene (5 bases). Germline assignment: CDR1 LNHNV and CDR2 YYDKDF (reference sequence). The V end was cut by 0 bases, the J end by 5 bases, with 18 bases between. The CDR3 is 17 residues long. The CDR3 is CATSRDRAEVGLDTQYF. CDR3 in DNA: TGTGCCACCAGCAGAGATCGGGCGGAGGTGGGGTTAGATACGCAGTATTTT.

J is TRBJ2-2 and V is TRBV7-2, with D maybe TRBD2 (5 bases). CDR3 size: 14 residues. Germline CDR1 SGHTA, CDR2 FQGNSA. Trimming took 3 bases from V and 6 from J, leaving 11 bases between them. CDR3 loop: CASSFRTVAGELFF. Here the CDR3 DNA reads TGTGCCAGCAGCTTCAGGACTGTTGCCGGGGAGCTGTTTTTT.

J is TRBJ1-2 and V is TRBV20-1; 8 bases map to TRBD1. This CDR3 has 14 amino acids. The germline V gene encodes CDR1 DFQATT and CDR2 SNEGSKA (reference sequence). V trimming: 6 bases; J trimming: 2 bases; junction bases outside the gene matches: 8. CDR3 bases: TGCAGTGCCCTAGGGACAGGAAGAAACTATGGCTACACCTTC. Translation: CSALGTGRNYGYTF.

This rearrangement joins TRBV7-3 to TRBJ2-3; D is unclear. Trimming took 3 bases from V and 6 from J, leaving 10 bases between them. The germline V gene has CDR1 SGHTA and CDR2 FQGTGA. This CDR3 contains 13 residues. In nucleotides, the CDR3 is TGTGCCAGCAGCTTGACACCCCGTGATACGCAGTATTTT. Protein product: CASSLTPRDTQYF.

J is TRBJ2-6 and V is TRBV20-1, with TRBD1 identical over 9 bases. V was clipped by 2 bases and J by 0 bases; unmatched bases: 5. Germline V lookup: CDR1 DFQATT, CDR2 SNEGSKA (reference sequence). The CDR3 runs to 17 residues. The CDR3 nucleotides are TGCAGTGCTAGATTGGGGGGACAGGGCTCTGGGGCCAACGTCCTGACTTTC. This translates into CSARLGGQGSGANVLTF.

This chain joins TRBV28 and TRBJ2-5, with D possibly matching TRBD2 (7 bases). The CDR3 sequence is 15 residues long. Germline loops: CDR1 MDHEN, CDR2 SYDVKM. The ends were cut back, 3 bases at V and 5 bases at J, with 16 bases in the middle. The CDR3 here is CASSLSGGAGETQYF. CDR3 DNA: TGTGCCAGCAGTTTGTCGGGGGGCGCGGGCGAGACCCAGTACTTC.

The rearrangement links TRBV7-2 to TRBJ2-1, with no clear D. Per germline, CDR1 SGHTA and CDR2 FQGNSA. The CDR3 is 16 amino acids. V was trimmed by 7 bases and J by 0 bases, leaving 16 bases between them. The CDR3 DNA reads as TGTGCCAGCACCAAATTTGGGGTTAGCTCCTACAATGAGCAGTTCTTC. Protein: CASTKFGVSSYNEQFF.